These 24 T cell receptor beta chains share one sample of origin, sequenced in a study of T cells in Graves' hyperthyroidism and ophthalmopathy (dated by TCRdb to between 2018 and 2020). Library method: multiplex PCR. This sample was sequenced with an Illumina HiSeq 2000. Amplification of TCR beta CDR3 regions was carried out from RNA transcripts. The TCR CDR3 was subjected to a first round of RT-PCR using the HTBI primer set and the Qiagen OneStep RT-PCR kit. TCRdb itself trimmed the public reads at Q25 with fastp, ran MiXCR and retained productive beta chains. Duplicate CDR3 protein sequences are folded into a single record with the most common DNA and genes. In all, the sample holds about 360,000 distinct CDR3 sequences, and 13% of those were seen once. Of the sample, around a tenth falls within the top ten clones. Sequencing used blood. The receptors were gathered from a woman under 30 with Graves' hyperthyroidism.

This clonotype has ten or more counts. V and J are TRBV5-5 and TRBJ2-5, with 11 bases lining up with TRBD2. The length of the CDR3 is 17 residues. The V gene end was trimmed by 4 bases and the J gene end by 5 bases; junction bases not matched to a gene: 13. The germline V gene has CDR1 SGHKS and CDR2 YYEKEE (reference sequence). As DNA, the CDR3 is TGTGCCAGCAGCCTGGGAGTTAGCGGGAGGGCCATCGAGACCCAGTACTTC. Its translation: CASSLGVSGRAIETQYF. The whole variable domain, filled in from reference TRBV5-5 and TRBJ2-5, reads DAGVTQSPTHLIKTRGQQVTLRCSPISGHKSVSWYQQVLGQGPQFIFQYYEKEERGRGNFPDRFSARQFPNYSSELNVNALLLGDSALYLCASSLGVSGRAIETQYFGPGTRLLVL.

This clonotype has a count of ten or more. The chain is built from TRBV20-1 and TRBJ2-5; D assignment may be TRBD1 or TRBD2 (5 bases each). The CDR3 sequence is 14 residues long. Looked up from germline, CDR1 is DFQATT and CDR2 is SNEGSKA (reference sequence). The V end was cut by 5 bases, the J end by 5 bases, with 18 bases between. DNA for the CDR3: TGCAGTGCTTGGGACGTAGGCCCCAGGGAGACCCAGTACTTC. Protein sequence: CSAWDVGPRETQYF.

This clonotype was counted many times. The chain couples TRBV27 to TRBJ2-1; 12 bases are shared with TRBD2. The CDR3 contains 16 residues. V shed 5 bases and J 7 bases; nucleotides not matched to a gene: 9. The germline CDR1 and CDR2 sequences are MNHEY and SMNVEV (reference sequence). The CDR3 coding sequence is TGTGCCAGCAGTCTTAACACCCTAGCGGGAGGGAATGAGCAGTTCTTC. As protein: CASSLNTLAGGNEQFF.

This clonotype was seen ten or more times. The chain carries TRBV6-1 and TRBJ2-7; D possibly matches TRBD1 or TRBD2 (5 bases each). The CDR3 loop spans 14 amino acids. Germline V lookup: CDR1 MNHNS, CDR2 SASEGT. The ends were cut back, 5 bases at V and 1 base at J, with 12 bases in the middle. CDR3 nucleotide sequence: TGTGCCAGCAGTCACGGGACGGCTTCCTACGAGCAGTACTTC. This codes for CASSHGTASYEQYF.

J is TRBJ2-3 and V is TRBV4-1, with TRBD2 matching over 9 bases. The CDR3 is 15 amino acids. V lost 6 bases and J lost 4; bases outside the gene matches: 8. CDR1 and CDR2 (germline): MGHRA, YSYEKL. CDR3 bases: TGCGCCAGCAGGCCTAGCGGGGTAGGGTCAGATACGCAGTATTTT. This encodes CASRPSGVGSDTQYF.

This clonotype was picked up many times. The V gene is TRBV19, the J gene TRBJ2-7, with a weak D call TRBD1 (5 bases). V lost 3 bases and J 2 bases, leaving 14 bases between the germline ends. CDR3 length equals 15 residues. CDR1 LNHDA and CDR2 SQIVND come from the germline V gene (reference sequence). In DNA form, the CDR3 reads TGTGCCAGTAGTATTTGGGGCAGGCCTACCTACGAGCAGTACTTC. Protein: CASSIWGRPTYEQYF. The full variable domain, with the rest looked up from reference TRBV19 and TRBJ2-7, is DGGITQSPKYLFRKEGQNVTLSCEQNLNHDAMYWYRQDPGQGLRLIYYSQIVNDFQKGDIAEGYSVSREKKESFPLTVTSAQKNPTAFYLCASSIWGRPTYEQYFGPGTRLTVT.

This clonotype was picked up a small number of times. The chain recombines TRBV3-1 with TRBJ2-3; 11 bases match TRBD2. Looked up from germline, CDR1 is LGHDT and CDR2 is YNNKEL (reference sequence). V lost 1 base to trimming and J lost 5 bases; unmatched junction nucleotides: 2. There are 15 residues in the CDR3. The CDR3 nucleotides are TGTGCCAGCAGCCAAGTAACTAGCGGGGGAGATACGCAGTATTTT. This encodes CASSQVTSGGDTQYF.

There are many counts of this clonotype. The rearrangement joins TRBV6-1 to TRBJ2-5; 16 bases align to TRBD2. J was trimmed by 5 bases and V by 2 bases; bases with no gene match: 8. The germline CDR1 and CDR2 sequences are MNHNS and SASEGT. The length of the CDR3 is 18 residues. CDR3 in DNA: TGTGCCAGCAGTGAACTTGGGACTAGCGGGGGGGCGATGGAGACCCAGTACTTC. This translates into CASSELGTSGGAMETQYF.

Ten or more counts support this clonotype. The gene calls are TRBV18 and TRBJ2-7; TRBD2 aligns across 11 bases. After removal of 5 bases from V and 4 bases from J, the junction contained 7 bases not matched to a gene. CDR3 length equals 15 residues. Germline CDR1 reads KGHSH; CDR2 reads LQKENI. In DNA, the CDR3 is TGTGCCAGCTCAATCGGACTAGCGGGCGAATACGAGCAGTACTTC. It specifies CASSIGLAGEYEQYF. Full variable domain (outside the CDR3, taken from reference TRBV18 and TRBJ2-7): NAGVMQNPRHLVRRRGQEARLRCSPMKGHSHVYWYRQLPEEGLKFMVYLQKENIIDESGMPKERFSAEFPKEGPSILRIQQVVRGDSAAYFCASSIGLAGEYEQYFGPGTRLTVT.

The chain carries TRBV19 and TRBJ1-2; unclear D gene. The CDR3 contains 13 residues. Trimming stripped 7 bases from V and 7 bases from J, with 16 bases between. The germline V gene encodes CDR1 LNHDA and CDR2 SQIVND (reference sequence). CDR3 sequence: CASNNPGGAGYTF. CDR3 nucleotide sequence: TGTGCCAGTAATAACCCTGGCGGAGCTGGCTACACCTTC.

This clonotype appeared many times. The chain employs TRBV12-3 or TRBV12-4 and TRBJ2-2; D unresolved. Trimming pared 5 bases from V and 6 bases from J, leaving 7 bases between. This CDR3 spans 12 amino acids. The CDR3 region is CASSHGPGELFF. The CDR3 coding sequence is TGTGCCAGCAGTCACGGTCCCGGGGAGCTGTTTTTT.

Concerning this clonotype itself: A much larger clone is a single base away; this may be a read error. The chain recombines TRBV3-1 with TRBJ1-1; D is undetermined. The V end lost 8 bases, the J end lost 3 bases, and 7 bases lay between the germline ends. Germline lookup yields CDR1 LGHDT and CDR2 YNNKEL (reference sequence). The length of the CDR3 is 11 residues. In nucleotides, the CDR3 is TGTGCCAGCTGTGGGGACACTGAAGCTTTCTTT. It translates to CASCGDTEAFF. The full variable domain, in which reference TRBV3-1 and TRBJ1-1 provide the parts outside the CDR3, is DTAVSQTPKYLVTQMGNDKSIKCEQNLGHDTMYWYKQDSKKFLKIMFSYNNKELIINETVPNRFSPKSPDKAHLNLHINSLELGDSAVYFCASCGDTEAFFGQGTRLTVV.

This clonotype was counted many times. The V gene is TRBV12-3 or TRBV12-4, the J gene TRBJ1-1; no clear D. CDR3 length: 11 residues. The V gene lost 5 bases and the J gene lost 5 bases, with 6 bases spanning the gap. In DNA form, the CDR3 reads TGTGCCAGCAGTCGGGATACTGAAGCTTTCTTT. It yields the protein CASSRDTEAFF.

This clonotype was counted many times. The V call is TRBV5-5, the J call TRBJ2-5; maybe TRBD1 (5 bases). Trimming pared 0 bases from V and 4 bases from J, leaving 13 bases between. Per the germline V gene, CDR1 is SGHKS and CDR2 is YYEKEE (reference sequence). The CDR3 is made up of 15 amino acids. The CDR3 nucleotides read TGTGCCAGCAGCTTGGCCGCGACAGATGGAGAGACCCAGTACTTC. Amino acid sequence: CASSLAATDGETQYF.

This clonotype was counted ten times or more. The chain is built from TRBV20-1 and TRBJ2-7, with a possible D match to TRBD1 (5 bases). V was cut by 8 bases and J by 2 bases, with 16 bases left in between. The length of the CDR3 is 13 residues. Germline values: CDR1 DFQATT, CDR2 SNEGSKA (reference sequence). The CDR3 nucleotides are TGCAGTCTCCTCTGGGGCGCAGCCTACGAGCAGTACTTC. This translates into CSLLWGAAYEQYF.

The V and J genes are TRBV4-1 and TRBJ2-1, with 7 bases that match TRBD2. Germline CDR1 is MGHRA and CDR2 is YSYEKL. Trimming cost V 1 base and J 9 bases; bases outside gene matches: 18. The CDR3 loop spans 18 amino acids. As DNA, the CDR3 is TGCGCCAGCAGCCAAGTGGGAAGTCGGCGGGAGAAGGAGGGTGAGCAGTTCTTC. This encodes CASSQVGSRREKEGEQFF.

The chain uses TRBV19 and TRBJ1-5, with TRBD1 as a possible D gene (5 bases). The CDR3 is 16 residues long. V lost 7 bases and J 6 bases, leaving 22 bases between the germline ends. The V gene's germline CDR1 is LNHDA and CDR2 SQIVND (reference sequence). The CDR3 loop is CASNRAGKSEIQPQHF. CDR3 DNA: TGTGCCAGTAATAGGGCAGGGAAATCAGAAATTCAGCCCCAGCATTTT.

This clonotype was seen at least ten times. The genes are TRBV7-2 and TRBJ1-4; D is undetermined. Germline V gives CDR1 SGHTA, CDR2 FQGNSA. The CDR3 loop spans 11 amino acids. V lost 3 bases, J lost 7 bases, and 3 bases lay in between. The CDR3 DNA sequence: TGTGCCAGCAGCTTTGGTGAAAAACTGTTTTTT. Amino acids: CASSFGEKLFF.

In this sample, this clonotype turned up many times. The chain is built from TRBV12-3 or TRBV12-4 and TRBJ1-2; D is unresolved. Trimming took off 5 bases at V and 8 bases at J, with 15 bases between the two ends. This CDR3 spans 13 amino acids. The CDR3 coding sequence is TGTGCCAGCAGTCCGGAGGCCCTCCGGGGCTACACCTTC. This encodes CASSPEALRGYTF.

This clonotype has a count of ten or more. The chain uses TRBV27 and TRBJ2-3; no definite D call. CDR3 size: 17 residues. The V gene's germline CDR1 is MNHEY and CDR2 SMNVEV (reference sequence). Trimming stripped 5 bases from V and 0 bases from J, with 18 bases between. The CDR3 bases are TGTGCCAGCAGTCTCTCGGGTGCCGAAGTTAGCACAGATACGCAGTATTTT. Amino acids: CASSLSGAEVSTDTQYF.

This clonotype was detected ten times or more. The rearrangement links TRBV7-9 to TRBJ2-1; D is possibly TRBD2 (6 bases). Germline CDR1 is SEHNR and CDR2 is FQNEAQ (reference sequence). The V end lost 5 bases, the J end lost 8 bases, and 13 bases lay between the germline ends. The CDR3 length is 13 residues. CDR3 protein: CASSPGLADEQFF. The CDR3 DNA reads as TGTGCCAGCAGCCCGGGACTTGCGGATGAGCAGTTCTTC.

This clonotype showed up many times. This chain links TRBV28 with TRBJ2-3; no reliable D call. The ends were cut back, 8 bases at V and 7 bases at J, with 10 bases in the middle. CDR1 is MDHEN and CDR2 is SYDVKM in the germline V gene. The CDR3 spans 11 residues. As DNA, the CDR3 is TGTGCCAGCTCCCTCCAATATACGCAGTATTTT. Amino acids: CASSLQYTQYF. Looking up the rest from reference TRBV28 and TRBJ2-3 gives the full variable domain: DVKVTQSSRYLVKRTGEKVFLECVQDMDHENMFWYRQDPGLGLRLIYFSYDVKMKEKGDIPEGYSVSREKKERFSLILESASTNQTSMYLCASSLQYTQYFGPGTRLTVL.

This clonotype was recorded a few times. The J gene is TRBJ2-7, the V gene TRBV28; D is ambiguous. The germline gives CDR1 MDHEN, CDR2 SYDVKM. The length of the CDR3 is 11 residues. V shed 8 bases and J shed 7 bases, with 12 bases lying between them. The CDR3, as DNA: TGTGCCAGCGGGAACATGGATGAGCAGTACTTC. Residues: CASGNMDEQYF.

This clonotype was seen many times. CDR3 residues: CSASTDPTETQYF. The CDR3 DNA reads as TGCAGTGCTAGCACTGACCCGACGGAGACCCAGTACTTC. The chain links TRBV20-1 to TRBJ2-5; D not resolved. Trimming left V 3 bases short and J 5 bases short, with 13 bases between. There are 13 residues in the CDR3. Germline V CDR1 and CDR2: DFQATT, SNEGSKA (reference sequence).